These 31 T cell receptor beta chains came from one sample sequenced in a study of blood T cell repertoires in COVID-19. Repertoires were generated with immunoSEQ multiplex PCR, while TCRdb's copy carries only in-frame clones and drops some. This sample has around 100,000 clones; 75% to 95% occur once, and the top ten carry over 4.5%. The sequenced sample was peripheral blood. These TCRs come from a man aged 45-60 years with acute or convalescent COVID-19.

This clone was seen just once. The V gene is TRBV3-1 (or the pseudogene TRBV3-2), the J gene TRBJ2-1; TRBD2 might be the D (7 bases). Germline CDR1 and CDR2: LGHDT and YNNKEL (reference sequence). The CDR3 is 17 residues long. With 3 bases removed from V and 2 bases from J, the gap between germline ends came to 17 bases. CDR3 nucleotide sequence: TGTGCCAGCAGCCACAACCTGCGGGGGCCCACCTACAATGAGCAGTTCTTC. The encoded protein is CASSHNLRGPTYNEQFF.

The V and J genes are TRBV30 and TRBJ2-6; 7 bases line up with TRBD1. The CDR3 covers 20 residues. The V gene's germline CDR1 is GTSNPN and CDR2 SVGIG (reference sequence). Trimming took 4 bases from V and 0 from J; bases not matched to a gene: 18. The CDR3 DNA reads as TGTGCCTGGACTTCCCTGACAGGGTTGCAGACAAACTCTGGGGCCAACGTCCTGACTTTC. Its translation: CAWTSLTGLQTNSGANVLTF. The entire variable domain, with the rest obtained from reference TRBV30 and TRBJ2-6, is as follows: SQTIHQWPATLVQPVGSPLSLECTVEGTSNPNLYWYRQAAGRGLQLLFYSVGIGQISSEVPQNLSASRPQDRQFILSSKKLLLSDSGFYLCAWTSLTGLQTNSGANVLTFGAGSRLTVL.

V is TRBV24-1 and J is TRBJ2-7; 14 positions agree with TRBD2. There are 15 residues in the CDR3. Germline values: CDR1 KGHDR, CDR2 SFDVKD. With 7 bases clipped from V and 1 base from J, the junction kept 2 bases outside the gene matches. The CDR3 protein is CATSGLAGGSYEQYF. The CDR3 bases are TGTGCCACCAGCGGACTAGCGGGAGGATCCTACGAGCAGTACTTC.

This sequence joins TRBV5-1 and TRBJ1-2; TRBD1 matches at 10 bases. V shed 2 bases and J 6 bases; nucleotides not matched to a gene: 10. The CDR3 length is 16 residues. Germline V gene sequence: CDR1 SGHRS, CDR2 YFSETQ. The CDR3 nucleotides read TGCGCCAGCAGCTTAACCGGGACAGGGGACTTGCATGGCTACACCTTC. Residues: CASSLTGTGDLHGYTF.

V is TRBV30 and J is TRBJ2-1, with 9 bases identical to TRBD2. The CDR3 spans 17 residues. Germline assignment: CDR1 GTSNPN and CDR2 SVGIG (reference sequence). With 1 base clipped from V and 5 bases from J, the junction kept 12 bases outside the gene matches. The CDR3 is CAWSAILSGGPHNEQFF. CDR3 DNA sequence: TGTGCCTGGAGTGCGATTCTTAGCGGGGGCCCCCACAATGAGCAGTTCTTC.

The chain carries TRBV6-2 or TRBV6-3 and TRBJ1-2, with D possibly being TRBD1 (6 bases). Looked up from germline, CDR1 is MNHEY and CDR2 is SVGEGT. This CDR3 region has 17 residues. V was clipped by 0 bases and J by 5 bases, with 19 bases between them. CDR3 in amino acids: CASSYSIRTERVYGYTF. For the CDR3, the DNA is TGTGCCAGCAGTTACTCGATCCGGACAGAACGGGTTTATGGCTACACCTTC.

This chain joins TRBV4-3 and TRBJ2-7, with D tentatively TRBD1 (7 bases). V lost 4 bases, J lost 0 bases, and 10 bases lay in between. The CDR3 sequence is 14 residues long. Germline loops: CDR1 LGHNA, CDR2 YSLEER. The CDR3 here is CASSPGGSSYEQYF. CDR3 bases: TGCGCCAGCAGCCCAGGGGGGAGCTCCTACGAGCAGTACTTC.

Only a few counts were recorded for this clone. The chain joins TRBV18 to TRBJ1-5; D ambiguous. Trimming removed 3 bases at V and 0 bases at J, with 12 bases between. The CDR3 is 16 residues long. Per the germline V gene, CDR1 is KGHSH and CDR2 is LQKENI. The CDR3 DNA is TGTGCCAGCTCACCGTCCACAGATTATAGCAATCAGCCCCAGCATTTT. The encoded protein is CASSPSTDYSNQPQHF.

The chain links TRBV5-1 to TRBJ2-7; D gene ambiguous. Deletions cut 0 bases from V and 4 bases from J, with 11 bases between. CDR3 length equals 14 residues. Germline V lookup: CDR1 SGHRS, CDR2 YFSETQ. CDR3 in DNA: TGCGCCAGCAGCTTGGCCCTGAGGTCATACGAGCAGTACTTC. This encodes CASSLALRSYEQYF. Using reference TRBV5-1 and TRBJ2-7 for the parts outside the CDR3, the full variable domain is KAGVTQTPRYLIKTRGQQVTLSCSPISGHRSVSWYQQTPGQGLQFLFEYFSETQRNKGNFPGRFSGRQFSNSRSEMNVSTLELGDSALYLCASSLALRSYEQYFGPGTRLTVT.

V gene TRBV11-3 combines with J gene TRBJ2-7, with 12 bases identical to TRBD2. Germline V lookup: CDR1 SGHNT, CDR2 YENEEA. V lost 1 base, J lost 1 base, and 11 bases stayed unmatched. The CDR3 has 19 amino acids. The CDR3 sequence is CASSLGGTALAGGSYEQYF. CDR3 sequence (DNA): TGTGCCAGCAGCTTAGGGGGGACAGCACTAGCGGGAGGATCCTACGAGCAGTACTTC.

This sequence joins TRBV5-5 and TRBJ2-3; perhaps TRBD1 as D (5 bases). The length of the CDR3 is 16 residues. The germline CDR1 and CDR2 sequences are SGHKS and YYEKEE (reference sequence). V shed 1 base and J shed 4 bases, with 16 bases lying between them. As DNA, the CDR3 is TGTGCCAGCAGCTTGTCCGCAGGGCCACGGTCAGATACGCAGTATTTT. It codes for CASSLSAGPRSDTQYF.

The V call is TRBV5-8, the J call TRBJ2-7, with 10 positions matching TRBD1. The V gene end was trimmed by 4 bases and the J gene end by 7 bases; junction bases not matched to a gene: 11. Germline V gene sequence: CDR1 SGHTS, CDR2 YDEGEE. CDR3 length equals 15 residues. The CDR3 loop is CASSLWTGGVGEQYF. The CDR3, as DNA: TGTGCCAGCAGCCTCTGGACAGGGGGAGTGGGGGAGCAGTACTTC.

CDR3 DNA: TGTGCCAGCAGCTTAGACGGGAGTTCCTACAATGAGCAGTTCTTC. This gives the protein CASSLDGSSYNEQFF. This chain connects TRBV7-2 to TRBJ2-1; possible D gene TRBD2, 6 bases. V was cut by 1 base and J by 1 base, with 8 bases left in between. This CDR3 is built from 15 residues. From germline, CDR1 is SGHTA and CDR2 FQGNSA.

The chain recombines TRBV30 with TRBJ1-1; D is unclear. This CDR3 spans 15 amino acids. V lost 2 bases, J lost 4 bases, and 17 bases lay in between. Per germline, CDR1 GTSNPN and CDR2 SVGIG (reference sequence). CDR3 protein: CAWSLPLESRTEAFF. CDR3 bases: TGTGCCTGGAGTCTGCCGTTAGAGAGTCGCACTGAAGCTTTCTTT.

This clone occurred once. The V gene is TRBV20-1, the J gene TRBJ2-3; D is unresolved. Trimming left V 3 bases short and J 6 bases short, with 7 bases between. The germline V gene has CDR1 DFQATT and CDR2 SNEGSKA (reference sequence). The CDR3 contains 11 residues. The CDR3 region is CSASAQDTQYF. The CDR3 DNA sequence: TGCAGTGCTAGTGCGCAGGATACGCAGTATTTT.

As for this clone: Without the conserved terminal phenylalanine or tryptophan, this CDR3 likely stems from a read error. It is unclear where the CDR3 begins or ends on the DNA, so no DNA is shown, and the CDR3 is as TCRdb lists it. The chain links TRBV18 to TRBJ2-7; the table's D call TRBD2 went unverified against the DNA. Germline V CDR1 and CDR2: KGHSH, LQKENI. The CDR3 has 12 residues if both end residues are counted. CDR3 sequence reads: CASSPGTSERII.

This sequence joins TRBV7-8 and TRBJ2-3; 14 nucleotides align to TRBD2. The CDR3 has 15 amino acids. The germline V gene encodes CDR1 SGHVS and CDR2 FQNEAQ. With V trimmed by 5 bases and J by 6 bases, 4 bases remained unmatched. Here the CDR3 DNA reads TGTGCCAGCAGCCCCCGACTAGCGGGAGGGGATACGCAGTATTTT. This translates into CASSPRLAGGDTQYF. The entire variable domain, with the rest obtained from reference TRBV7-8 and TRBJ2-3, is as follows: GAGVSQSPRYKVAKRGQDVALRCDPISGHVSLFWYQQALGQGPEFLTYFQNEAQLDKSGLPSDRFFAERPEGSVSTLKIQRTQQEDSAVYLCASSPRLAGGDTQYFGPGTRLTVL.

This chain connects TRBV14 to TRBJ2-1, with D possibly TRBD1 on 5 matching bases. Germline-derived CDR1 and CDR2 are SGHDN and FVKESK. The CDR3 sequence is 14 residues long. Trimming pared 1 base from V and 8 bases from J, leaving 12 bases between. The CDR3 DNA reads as TGTGCCAGCAGCCAAGGGCCAGGGAATTATGAGCAGTTCTTC. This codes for CASSQGPGNYEQFF.

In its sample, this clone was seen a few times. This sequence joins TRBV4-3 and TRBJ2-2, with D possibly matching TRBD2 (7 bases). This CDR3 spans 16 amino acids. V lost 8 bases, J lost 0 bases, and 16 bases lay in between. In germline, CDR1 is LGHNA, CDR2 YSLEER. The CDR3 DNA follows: TGCGCCAGCGGGGGGGCCTACATAACGAACACCGGGGAGCTGTTTTTT. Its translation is CASGGAYITNTGELFF.

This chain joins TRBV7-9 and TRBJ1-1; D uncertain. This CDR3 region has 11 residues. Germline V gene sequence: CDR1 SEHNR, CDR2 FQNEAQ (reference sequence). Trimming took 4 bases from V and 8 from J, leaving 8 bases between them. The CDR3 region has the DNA TGTGCCAGCAGCTACATCCCGGAAGCTTTCTTT. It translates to CASSYIPEAFF.

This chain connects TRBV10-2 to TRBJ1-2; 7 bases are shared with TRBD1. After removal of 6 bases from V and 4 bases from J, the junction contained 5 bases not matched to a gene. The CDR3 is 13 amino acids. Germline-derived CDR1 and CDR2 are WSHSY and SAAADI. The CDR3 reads CASSPDRFYGYTF. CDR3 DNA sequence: TGCGCCAGCAGCCCGGACAGGTTCTATGGCTACACCTTC.

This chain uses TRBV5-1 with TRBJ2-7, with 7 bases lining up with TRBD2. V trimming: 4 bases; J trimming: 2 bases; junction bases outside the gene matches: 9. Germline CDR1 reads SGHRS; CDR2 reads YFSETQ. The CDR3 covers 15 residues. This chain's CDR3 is CASSPRTSGTYEQYF. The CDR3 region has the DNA TGCGCCAGCAGCCCGAGGACTAGTGGCACCTACGAGCAGTACTTC.

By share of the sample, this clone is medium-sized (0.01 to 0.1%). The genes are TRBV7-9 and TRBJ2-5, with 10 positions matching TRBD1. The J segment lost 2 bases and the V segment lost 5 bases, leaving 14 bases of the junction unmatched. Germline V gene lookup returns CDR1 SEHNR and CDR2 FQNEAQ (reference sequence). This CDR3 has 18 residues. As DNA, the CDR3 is TGTGCCAGCAGCCTTCCATCCCCGGGACAGGGGTTACAAGAGACCCAGTACTTC. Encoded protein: CASSLPSPGQGLQETQYF.

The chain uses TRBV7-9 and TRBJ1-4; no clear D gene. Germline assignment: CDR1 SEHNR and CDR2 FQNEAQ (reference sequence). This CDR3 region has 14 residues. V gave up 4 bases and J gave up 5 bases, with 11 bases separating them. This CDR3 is CASSSRGPNEKLFF. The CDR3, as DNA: TGTGCCAGCAGCTCCCGAGGGCCGAATGAAAAACTGTTTTTT. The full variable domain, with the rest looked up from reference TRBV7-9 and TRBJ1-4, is DTGVSQNPRHKITKRGQNVTFRCDPISEHNRLYWYRQTLGQGPEFLTYFQNEAQLEKSRLLSDRFSAERPKGSFSTLEIQRTEQGDSAMYLCASSSRGPNEKLFFGSGTQLSVL.

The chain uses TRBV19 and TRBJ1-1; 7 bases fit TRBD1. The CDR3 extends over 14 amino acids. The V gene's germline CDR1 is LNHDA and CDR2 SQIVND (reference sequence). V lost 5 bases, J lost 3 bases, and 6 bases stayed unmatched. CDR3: CASSSVTGHTEAFF. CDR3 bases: TGTGCCAGTAGTTCCGTGACAGGGCACACTGAAGCTTTCTTT.

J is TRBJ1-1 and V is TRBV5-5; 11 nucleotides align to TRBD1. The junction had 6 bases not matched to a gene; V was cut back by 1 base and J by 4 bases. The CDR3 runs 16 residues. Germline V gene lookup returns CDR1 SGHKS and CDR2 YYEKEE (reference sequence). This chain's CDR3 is CASSLIPGTGGTEAFF. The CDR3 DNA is TGTGCCAGCAGCTTGATTCCTGGGACAGGGGGCACTGAAGCTTTCTTT.

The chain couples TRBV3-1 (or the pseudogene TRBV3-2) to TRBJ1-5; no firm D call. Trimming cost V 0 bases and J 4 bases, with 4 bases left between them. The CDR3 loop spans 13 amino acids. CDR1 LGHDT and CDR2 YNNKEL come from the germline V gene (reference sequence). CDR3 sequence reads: CASSQDRNQPQHF. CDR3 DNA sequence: TGTGCCAGCAGCCAAGATCGGAATCAGCCCCAGCATTTT.

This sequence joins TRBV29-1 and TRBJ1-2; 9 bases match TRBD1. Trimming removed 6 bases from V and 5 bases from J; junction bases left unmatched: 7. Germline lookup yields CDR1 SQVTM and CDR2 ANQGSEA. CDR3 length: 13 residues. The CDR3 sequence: CSVSAGTGYGYTF. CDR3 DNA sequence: TGCAGCGTCAGTGCCGGGACAGGGTATGGCTACACCTTC. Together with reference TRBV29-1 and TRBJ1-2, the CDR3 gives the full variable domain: SAVISQKPSRDICQRGTSLTIQCQVDSQVTMMFWYRQQPGQSLTLIATANQGSEATYESGFVIDKFPISRPNLTFSTLTVSNMSPEDSSIYLCSVSAGTGYGYTFGSGTRLTVV.

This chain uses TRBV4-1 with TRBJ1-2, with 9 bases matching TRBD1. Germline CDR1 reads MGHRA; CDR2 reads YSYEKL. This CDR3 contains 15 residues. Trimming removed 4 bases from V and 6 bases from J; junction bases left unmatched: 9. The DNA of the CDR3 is TGCGCCAGCAGCCGAGAGGGGACAGGGTCTGATGGCTACACCTTC. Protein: CASSREGTGSDGYTF.

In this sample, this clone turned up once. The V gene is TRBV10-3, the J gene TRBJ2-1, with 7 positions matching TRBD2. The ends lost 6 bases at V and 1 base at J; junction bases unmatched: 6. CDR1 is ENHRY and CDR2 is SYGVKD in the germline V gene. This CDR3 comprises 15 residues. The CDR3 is CAISYREGSYNEQFF. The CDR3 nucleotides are TGTGCCATCAGCTATAGGGAGGGGTCCTACAATGAGCAGTTCTTC.

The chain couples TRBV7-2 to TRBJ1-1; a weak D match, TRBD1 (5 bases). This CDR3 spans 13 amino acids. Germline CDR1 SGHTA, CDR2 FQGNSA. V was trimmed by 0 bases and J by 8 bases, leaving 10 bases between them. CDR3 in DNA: TGTGCCAGCAGCTTAGCACCGGGACTGGAAGCTTTCTTT. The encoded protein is CASSLAPGLEAFF.